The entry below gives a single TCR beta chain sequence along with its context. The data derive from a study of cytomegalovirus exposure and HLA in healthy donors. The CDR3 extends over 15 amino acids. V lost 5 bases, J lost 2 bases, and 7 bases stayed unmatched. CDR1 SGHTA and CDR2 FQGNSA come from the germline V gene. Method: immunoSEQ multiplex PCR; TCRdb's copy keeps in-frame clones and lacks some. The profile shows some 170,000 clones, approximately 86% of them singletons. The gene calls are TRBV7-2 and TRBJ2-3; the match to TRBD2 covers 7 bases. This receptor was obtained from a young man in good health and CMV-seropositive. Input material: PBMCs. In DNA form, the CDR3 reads TGTGCCAGCAGCCGGGTTAGCGGGTACACAGATACGCAGTATTTT. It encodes CASSRVSGYTDTQYF.